This record concerns one T cell receptor (beta chain) sequence. Its antigen is undetermined. Relative to the germline gene, one junction end is altered; a read error may explain this. CDR3 length equals 14 residues. Germline V gene lookup returns CDR1 SGDLS and CDR2 YYNGEE. The record originates from a study of T cells in Graves' hyperthyroidism and ophthalmopathy. Study outcomes and limitations: Ophthalmopathy was separated from stable hyperthyroidism by a 13 V-J model. Blood shared most expanded thyroid clonotypes above 0.001.

Each diagnosis drew on symptoms, thyroxine, TRAb, thyroid ultrasound and orbital computed tomography findings. Amplification yielded TCR beta CDR3 regions, with RNA transcripts as the source. The TCR CDR3 first-round RT-PCR relied on the HTBI primer set. MiXCR, run by TCRdb on the multiplex PCR reads, gives a single entry per CDR3 protein. Here the sample spans 480,000 or so distinct CDR3 sequences, 46% being singletons. The chain employs TRBV9 and TRBJ1-5; no clear D. This sequence originates from an adult woman with Graves' disease, either hyperthyroidism or ophthalmopathy (not recorded which). Sequenced input: peripheral blood or thyroid tissue (not recorded which). The CDR3 nucleotides read TGTGCCAGCAGAGTAGATCACATTAATCAGCCCCAGCATTTT. Translation: CASRVDHINQPQHF.